One T cell receptor beta chain is described in this entry. Its antigen is still unknown. This specimen comes from a study of response to subunit inactivated influenza vaccine. Findings and limits, study-wide: Researchers suggested that each seasonal influenza vaccination recruits few new T cells.

TCRdb itself ran the RT-PCR reads through MiXCR, one entry per CDR3 protein. This table holds some 600,000 distinct CDR3 sequences, approximately 14% found once. Germline V CDR1 and CDR2: DFQATT, SNEGSKA (reference sequence). This CDR3 has 14 amino acids. The V end lost 6 bases, the J end lost 4 bases, and 18 bases lay between the germline ends. The sequenced sample was PBMCs from blood, obtained around 14 days before vaccination. The chain combines TRBV20-1 with TRBJ1-2; possibly TRBD1 for D (6 bases). This sequence was found in a middle-aged man who received an inactivated influenza vaccine. This CDR3 is CSAIGAGDFYGYTF. CDR3 in DNA: TGCAGTGCCATTGGGGCAGGGGATTTCTATGGCTACACCTTC.